This entry lists 23 T cell receptor beta chains sequenced from one sample in a study of cytomegalovirus exposure and HLA in healthy donors. PCR used 60 Vbeta primers and 13 Jbeta primers. Clones were sequenced by immunoSEQ multiplex PCR, and TCRdb holds only the in-frame ones, with some missing. The profile covers around 130,000 clones, with 70% to 85% appearing a single time and about 2.5% taken by the ten largest. The sequencing sample was made of PBMCs. The receptor set was obtained from a man aged 45 to 65 in good health and CMV-seronegative.

The chain is built from TRBV19 and TRBJ1-1; possible D gene TRBD1, 6 bases. Germline V gene data show CDR1 as LNHDA and CDR2 as SQIVND (reference sequence). Trimming took 5 bases from V and 3 from J, leaving 16 bases between them. The CDR3 consists of 15 residues. The CDR3 DNA is TGTGCCAGTAGTTCCTCGACAGGCGCTTACACTGAAGCTTTCTTT. Its protein product is CASSSSTGAYTEAFF. The full variable domain, in which reference TRBV19 and TRBJ1-1 provide the parts outside the CDR3, is DGGITQSPKYLFRKEGQNVTLSCEQNLNHDAMYWYRQDPGQGLRLIYYSQIVNDFQKGDIAEGYSVSREKKESFPLTVTSAQKNPTAFYLCASSSSTGAYTEAFFGQGTRLTVV.

The chain has TRBV6-4 and TRBJ2-2; 11 positions match TRBD2. Trimming removed 7 bases from V and 3 bases from J; junction bases left unmatched: 1. Germline values: CDR1 MRHNA, CDR2 SNTAGT. The CDR3 consists of 14 residues. CDR3 in amino acids: CASMGLADTGELFF. The DNA for the CDR3 is TGTGCCAGCATGGGACTAGCGGACACCGGGGAGCTGTTTTTT.

V is TRBV7-9 and J is TRBJ1-3, with no clear D. V gave up 7 bases and J gave up 6 bases, with 16 bases separating them. The CDR3 length is 14 residues. Germline CDR1 SEHNR, CDR2 FQNEAQ (reference sequence). The DNA of the CDR3 is TGTGCCAGCACCCTTTCGGGAAAAGAAAACACCATATATTTT. Translating it yields CASTLSGKENTIYF.

The chain links TRBV15 to TRBJ1-1, with TRBD1 identical over 7 bases. The junction had 7 bases not matched to a gene; V was cut back by 6 bases and J by 3 bases. The CDR3 loop spans 14 amino acids. Germline V gene data show CDR1 as LNHNV and CDR2 as YYDKDF (reference sequence). The CDR3 DNA is TGTGCCACCAGTCAGACAGGGTTCGACACTGAAGCTTTCTTT. Translated: CATSQTGFDTEAFF. The full variable domain, completed using reference TRBV15 and TRBJ1-1, is DAMVIQNPRYQVTQFGKPVTLSCSQTLNHNVMYWYQQKSSQAPKLLFHYYDKDFNNEADTPDNFQSRRPNTSFCFLDIRSPGLGDTAMYLCATSQTGFDTEAFFGQGTRLTVV.

The chain recombines TRBV6-4 with TRBJ2-4; possible D gene TRBD1, 6 bases. The germline CDR1 and CDR2 sequences are MRHNA and SNTAGT. The ends were cut back, 7 bases at V and 1 base at J, with 11 bases in the middle. The CDR3 is 14 amino acids. The CDR3 region is CASIYQGAKNIQYF. As DNA, the CDR3 is TGTGCCAGCATTTACCAGGGGGCCAAAAACATTCAGTACTTC.

CDR3 sequence (DNA): TGTGCCAGCAGCTTAGATGCGACACCCCTCCACTTT. This gives the protein CASSLDATPLHF. The rearrangement joins TRBV7-9 to TRBJ1-6; no clear D. The CDR3 length is 12 residues. Trimming removed 1 base at V and 11 bases at J, with 6 bases between. The germline V gene encodes CDR1 SEHNR and CDR2 FQNEAQ (reference sequence).

V gene TRBV6-1 combines with J gene TRBJ1-1, with 7 bases matching TRBD1. The CDR3 totals 15 residues. Germline CDR1 MNHNS, CDR2 SASEGT. The V segment lost 7 bases and the J segment 6 bases; nucleotides outside the gene matches: 14. In DNA, the CDR3 is TGTGCCAGCATTCGGTCGACAGGGTCGATAGCTGAAGCTTTCTTT. It specifies CASIRSTGSIAEAFF.

This clone was observed a handful of times. CDR3 sequence: CASSDIVPGSYNEQFF. The CDR3 DNA reads TGTGCCAGCAGTGACATCGTCCCAGGCTCCTACAATGAGCAGTTCTTC. This chain uses TRBV2 with TRBJ2-1, with D unclear. The CDR3 runs 16 residues. V was cut by 3 bases and J by 0 bases, with 12 bases left in between. From germline, CDR1 is SNHLY and CDR2 FYNNEI.

This sequence joins TRBV6-5 and TRBJ2-5, with D possibly being TRBD1 (6 bases). The length of the CDR3 is 14 residues. CDR1 MNHEY and CDR2 SVGAGI come from the germline V gene. The ends were cut back, 6 bases at V and 2 bases at J, with 13 bases in the middle. CDR3 nucleotide sequence: TGTGCCAGCAGGCCGGGACACCTACAAGAGACCCAGTACTTC. Protein: CASRPGHLQETQYF.

This clone appeared a single time. The J gene is TRBJ1-1, the V gene TRBV9, with D perhaps TRBD1 (6 bases). Trimming stripped 3 bases from V and 1 base from J, with 10 bases between. Germline-derived CDR1 and CDR2 are SGDLS and YYNGEE. The CDR3 extends over 14 amino acids. CDR3 in amino acids: CASSADRRNTEAFF. The CDR3 bases are TGTGCCAGCAGCGCAGACAGGCGGAACACTGAAGCTTTCTTT. The full variable domain, completed using reference TRBV9 and TRBJ1-1, is DSGVTQTPKHLITATGQRVTLRCSPRSGDLSVYWYQQSLDQGLQFLIQYYNGEERAKGNILERFSAQQFPDLHSELNLSSLELGDSALYFCASSADRRNTEAFFGQGTRLTVV.

This clone was counted between two and nine times. The V call is TRBV7-8, the J call TRBJ1-1; a weak D match, TRBD1 (5 bases). Per germline, CDR1 SGHVS and CDR2 FQNEAQ. The CDR3 has 15 residues. V lost 5 bases and J lost 1, with 14 bases in between. CDR3 bases: TGTGCCAGCAGCCCCGGCGGGGGGGGGAACACTGAAGCTTTCTTT. Its protein is CASSPGGGGNTEAFF.

V gene TRBV9 combines with J gene TRBJ1-5; the D is unclear. The CDR3 has 15 amino acids. Trimming cost V 0 bases and J 5 bases, with 12 bases left between them. Germline CDR1 SGDLS, CDR2 YYNGEE. The CDR3 DNA reads as TGTGCCAGCAGCGTAGAACACCTCCCCTATCAGCCCCAGCATTTT. Amino acid sequence: CASSVEHLPYQPQHF. The full variable domain, rest sourced from reference TRBV9 and TRBJ1-5, is DSGVTQTPKHLITATGQRVTLRCSPRSGDLSVYWYQQSLDQGLQFLIQYYNGEERAKGNILERFSAQQFPDLHSELNLSSLELGDSALYFCASSVEHLPYQPQHFGDGTRLSIL.

The chain carries TRBV9 and TRBJ1-4; 11 bases are a match to TRBD1. Losses at the gene ends were 3 bases for V and 7 bases for J; bases not matched to a gene: 8. Germline lookup yields CDR1 SGDLS and CDR2 YYNGEE. The length of the CDR3 is 16 residues. For the CDR3, the DNA is TGTGCCAGCAGCGCAGCGTCGGGACAGGGGGGTGAAAAACTGTTTTTT. The encoded protein is CASSAASGQGGEKLFF.

There are a few counts of this clone. V usage is TRBV6-5 and J usage is TRBJ1-2; 9 nucleotides line up with TRBD1. Germline V gene sequence: CDR1 MNHEY, CDR2 SVGAGI. With 5 bases clipped from V and 4 bases from J, the junction kept 5 bases outside the gene matches. The CDR3 has 14 amino acids. CDR3 nucleotide sequence: TGTGCCAGCAGTACCACAGGGGGCTTCTATGGCTACACCTTC. As protein: CASSTTGGFYGYTF.

This chain joins TRBV11-2 and TRBJ1-3, with D possibly TRBD1 on 5 matching bases. V was trimmed by 6 bases and J by 2 bases, leaving 11 bases between them. This CDR3 has 14 residues. CDR1 SGHAT and CDR2 FQNNGV come from the germline V gene. The DNA for the CDR3 is TGTGCCAGCAGACGTACAGGTACTGGAAACACCATATATTTT. Amino acid sequence: CASRRTGTGNTIYF.

The rearrangement joins TRBV6-5 to TRBJ2-2; D uncertain. Trimming pared 2 bases from V and 4 bases from J, leaving 11 bases between. The length of the CDR3 is 15 residues. Germline V gives CDR1 MNHEY, CDR2 SVGAGI. The CDR3 reads CASSYSTYSTGELFF. The DNA of the CDR3 is TGTGCCAGCAGTTACAGTACGTACAGCACCGGGGAGCTGTTTTTT.

This clone was observed a few times. The chain is built from TRBV5-1 and TRBJ2-2, with a weak D call TRBD2 (5 bases). The germline V gene encodes CDR1 SGHRS and CDR2 YFSETQ. CDR3 length: 16 residues. V was clipped by 0 bases and J by 6 bases, with 15 bases between them. The CDR3 here is CASSLVRGEVPGELFF. The CDR3 DNA reads as TGCGCCAGCAGCTTGGTTCGGGGAGAGGTTCCCGGGGAGCTGTTTTTT.

The genes are TRBV4-2 and TRBJ2-7; possibly TRBD1 for D (6 bases). The CDR3 sequence is 16 residues long. Trimming removed 0 bases from V and 1 base from J, with 13 bases in between. CDR1 LGHNA and CDR2 YNFKEQ come from the germline V gene. The CDR3 region is CASSQDPRGDSYEQYF. The CDR3 coding sequence is TGTGCCAGCAGCCAAGATCCCAGGGGAGATTCCTACGAGCAGTACTTC.

The chain joins TRBV7-9 to TRBJ1-4, with D hard to call. With 0 bases removed from V and 3 bases from J, the gap between germline ends came to 8 bases. The CDR3 totals 15 residues. Germline V gives CDR1 SEHNR, CDR2 FQNEAQ (reference sequence). CDR3 sequence reads: CASSLAGVANEKLFF. The CDR3 DNA reads TGTGCCAGCAGCTTAGCCGGGGTCGCTAATGAAAAACTGTTTTTT.

This chain joins TRBV5-1 and TRBJ2-7; the match to TRBD1 covers 7 bases. J gave up 5 bases and V 4 bases, and 12 bases lay outside the gene matches. The germline V gene encodes CDR1 SGHRS and CDR2 YFSETQ. The CDR3 runs 15 residues. This chain's CDR3 is CASSPKWGQSDEQYF. In nucleotides, the CDR3 is TGCGCCAGCAGCCCTAAATGGGGACAGTCCGACGAGCAGTACTTC.

This rearrangement joins TRBV5-4 to TRBJ2-7, with 16 positions matching TRBD2. The CDR3 has 17 residues. Germline CDR1 is SGHNT and CDR2 is YYREEE (reference sequence). Trimming removed 3 bases from V and 5 bases from J; junction bases left unmatched: 8. The chain's CDR3 is CASSSGTSGGAADEQYF. DNA of the CDR3: TGTGCCAGCAGCTCGGGGACTAGCGGGGGGGCCGCTGACGAGCAGTACTTC.

Written as DNA, the CDR3 is TGTGCCATCATGGGACATAAGGGTCCTGAGCAGTTCTTC. Protein product: CAIMGHKGPEQFF. This chain uses TRBV10-3 with TRBJ2-1, with D tentatively TRBD1 (6 bases). The germline V and J ends were trimmed by 7 bases and 9 bases, with 16 bases remaining between them. The CDR3 is made up of 13 amino acids. CDR1 is ENHRY, CDR2 SYGVKD, per germline.

The V and J genes are TRBV25-1 and TRBJ2-7, with D tentatively TRBD2 (6 bases). Trimming took off 4 bases at V and 6 bases at J, with 10 bases between the two ends. CDR3 length equals 12 residues. The germline gives CDR1 MGHDK, CDR2 SYGVNS. CDR3 in DNA: TGTGCCAGCAGTGTCGGGAGAGGCGAGCAGTACTTC. Translating it yields CASSVGRGEQYF.